The source of this TCR beta chain is a study of persistence of HIV-infected CD4 T cells. Study-wide points: CMV- and Gag-responding cells had lower TCRbeta richness than CD3/CD28-responding cells.

The CDR3 spans 14 residues. Germline lookup yields CDR1 LNHDA and CDR2 SQIVND (reference sequence). V lost 4 bases to trimming and J lost 1 base, with 10 bases between them. This nonspecific control used anti-CD3/anti-CD28 bead stimulation of CD4+ T cells. CD4+ T cells upregulating both CD40 ligand and CD69 were sorted as responding cells. As for this clone: The antigen is undetermined.

The immunoSEQ assay was version 4, run in survey mode. Sequenced by immunoSEQ multiplex PCR; TCRdb stores in-frame clones only, minus some. The profile shows about 45,000 clones, about 87% of them singletons. The TCR comes from an adult woman with HIV who was CMV-seropositive. This chain joins TRBV19 and TRBJ1-1; a weak D match, TRBD1 (5 bases). The sample here was CD4+ T cells sorted from PBMCs after approximately 19-hour stimulation, taken from a patient who received antiretroviral therapy. The CDR3 reads CASSTGLGNTEAFF. The CDR3 DNA reads as TGTGCCAGTAGTACAGGGTTAGGGAACACTGAAGCTTTCTTT.